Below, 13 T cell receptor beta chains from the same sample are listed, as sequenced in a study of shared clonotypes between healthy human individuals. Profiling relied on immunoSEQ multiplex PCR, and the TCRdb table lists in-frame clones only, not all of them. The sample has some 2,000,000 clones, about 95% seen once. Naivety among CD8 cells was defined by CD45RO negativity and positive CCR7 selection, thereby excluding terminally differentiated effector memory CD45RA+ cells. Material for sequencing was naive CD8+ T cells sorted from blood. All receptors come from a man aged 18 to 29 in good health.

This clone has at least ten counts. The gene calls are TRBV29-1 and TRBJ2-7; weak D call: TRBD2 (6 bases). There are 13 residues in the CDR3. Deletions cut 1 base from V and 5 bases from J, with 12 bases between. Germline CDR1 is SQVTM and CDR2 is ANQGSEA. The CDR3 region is CSVEAQGGNEQYF. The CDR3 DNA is TGCAGCGTTGAAGCGCAGGGAGGCAACGAGCAGTACTTC.

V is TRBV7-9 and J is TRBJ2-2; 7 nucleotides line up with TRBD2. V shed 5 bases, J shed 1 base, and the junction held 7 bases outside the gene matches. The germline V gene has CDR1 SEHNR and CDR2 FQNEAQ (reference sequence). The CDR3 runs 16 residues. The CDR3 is CASSPTSGENTGELFF. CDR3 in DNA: TGTGCCAGCAGCCCCACGAGCGGGGAGAACACCGGGGAGCTGTTTTTT.

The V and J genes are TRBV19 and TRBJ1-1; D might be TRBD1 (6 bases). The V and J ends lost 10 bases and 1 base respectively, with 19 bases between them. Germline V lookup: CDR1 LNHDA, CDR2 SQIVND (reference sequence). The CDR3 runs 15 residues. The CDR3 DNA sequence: TGTGCCACCTGGAATCCCGGGGGGCCGAACACTGAAGCTTTCTTT. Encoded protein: CATWNPGGPNTEAFF. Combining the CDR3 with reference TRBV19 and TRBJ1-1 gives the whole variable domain DGGITQSPKYLFRKEGQNVTLSCEQNLNHDAMYWYRQDPGQGLRLIYYSQIVNDFQKGDIAEGYSVSREKKESFPLTVTSAQKNPTAFYLCATWNPGGPNTEAFFGQGTRLTVV.

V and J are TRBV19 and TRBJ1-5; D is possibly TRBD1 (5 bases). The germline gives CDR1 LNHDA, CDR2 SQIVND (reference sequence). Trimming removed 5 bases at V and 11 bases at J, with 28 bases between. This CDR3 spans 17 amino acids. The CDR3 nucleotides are TGTGCCAGTAGTCCACCGCGGGGCCTGCAGCTTCAAGAAGCCCAGCATTTT. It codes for CASSPPRGLQLQEAQHF.

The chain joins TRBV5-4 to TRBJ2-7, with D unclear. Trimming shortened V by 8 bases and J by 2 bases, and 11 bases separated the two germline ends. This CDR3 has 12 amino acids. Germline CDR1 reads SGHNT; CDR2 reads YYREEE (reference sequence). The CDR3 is CARLGSPYEQYF. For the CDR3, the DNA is TGTGCCAGGCTCGGTTCGCCCTACGAGCAGTACTTC.

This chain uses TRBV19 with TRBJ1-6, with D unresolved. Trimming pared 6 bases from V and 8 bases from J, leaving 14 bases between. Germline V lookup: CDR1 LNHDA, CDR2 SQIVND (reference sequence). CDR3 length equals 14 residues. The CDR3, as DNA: TGTGCCAGTAGGTATGGCGGTGGGGATTCACCCCTCCACTTT. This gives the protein CASRYGGGDSPLHF.

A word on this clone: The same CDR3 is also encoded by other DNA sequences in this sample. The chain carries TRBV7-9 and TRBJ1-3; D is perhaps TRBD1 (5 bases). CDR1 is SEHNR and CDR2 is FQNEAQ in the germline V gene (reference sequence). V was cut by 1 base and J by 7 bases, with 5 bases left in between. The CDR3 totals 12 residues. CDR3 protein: CASSLEGNTIYF. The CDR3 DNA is TGTGCCAGCAGCTTAGAGGGGAACACCATATATTTT.

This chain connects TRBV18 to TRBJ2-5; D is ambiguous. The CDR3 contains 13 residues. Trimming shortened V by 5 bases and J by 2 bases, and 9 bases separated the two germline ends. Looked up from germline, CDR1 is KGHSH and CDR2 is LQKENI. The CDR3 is CASSSPGQETQYF. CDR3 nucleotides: TGTGCCAGCTCAAGTCCCGGTCAAGAGACCCAGTACTTC.

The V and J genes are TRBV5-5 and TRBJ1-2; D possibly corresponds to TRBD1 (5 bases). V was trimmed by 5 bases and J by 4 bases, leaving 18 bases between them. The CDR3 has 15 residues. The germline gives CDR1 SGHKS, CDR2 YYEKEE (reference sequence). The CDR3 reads CASRGTGTPGYGYTF. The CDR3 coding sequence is TGTGCCAGCAGGGGAACGGGGACCCCGGGCTATGGCTACACCTTC.

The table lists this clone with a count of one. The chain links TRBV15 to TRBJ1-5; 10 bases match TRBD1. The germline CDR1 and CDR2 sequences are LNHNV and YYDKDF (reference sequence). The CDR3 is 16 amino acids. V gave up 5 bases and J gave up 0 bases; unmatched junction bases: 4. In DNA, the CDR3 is TGTGCCACCAGCCCGCGGGACAGGGGTAGCAATCAGCCCCAGCATTTT. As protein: CATSPRDRGSNQPQHF.

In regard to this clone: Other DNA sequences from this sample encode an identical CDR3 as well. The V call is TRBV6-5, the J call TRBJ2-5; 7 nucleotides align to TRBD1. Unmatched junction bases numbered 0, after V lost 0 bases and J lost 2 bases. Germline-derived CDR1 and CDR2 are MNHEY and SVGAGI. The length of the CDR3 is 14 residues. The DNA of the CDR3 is TGTGCCAGCAGTTACTCGACAGGGCAAGAGACCCAGTACTTC. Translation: CASSYSTGQETQYF.

CDR3 DNA sequence: TGTGCCATCAGTGAGGCAGAGGGGAACGGGGAGCTGTTTTTT. Translating it yields CAISEAEGNGELFF. The V and J genes are TRBV10-3 and TRBJ2-2; D may correspond to TRBD1 or TRBD2 (5 bases each). The CDR3 consists of 14 residues. The V end lost 2 bases, the J end lost 7 bases, and 11 bases lay between the germline ends. Germline V gene data show CDR1 as ENHRY and CDR2 as SYGVKD.

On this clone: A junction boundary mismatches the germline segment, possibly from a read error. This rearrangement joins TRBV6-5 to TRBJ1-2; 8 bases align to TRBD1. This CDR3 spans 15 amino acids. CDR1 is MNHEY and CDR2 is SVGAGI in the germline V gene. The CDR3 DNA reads TGTGCCAGCAGCCCCGGACAGGGTGGCAACTTTGGCTACACCTTC. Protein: CASSPGQGGNFGYTF.